This T cell receptor beta chain was sequenced for a study of shared clonotypes between healthy human individuals. Genomic DNA of every subset was divided equally among multiple immunoSEQ plates. Source study methods: Filtering differed, since immunoSEQ gave only junction sequences and no quality scores. Some clones are missing from TCRdb's copy, which holds only in-frame ones; the method was immunoSEQ multiplex PCR. That table furnishes V, J and clone size, whereas the DNA furnished D and trimming. This sample yields hundreds of thousands of clones, of which 95% are seen a single time; over 0.095% belongs to the top ten. To note about this clone: The antigen is undetermined. The same CDR3 is also encoded by other DNA sequences in this sample.

Study results and caveats: Non-shared clonotypes showed lower generation probabilities than clonotypes common to all four donors.

The naive CD8 subset, CD45RO-negative cells positively selected for CCR7, excluded terminally differentiated effector memory CD45RA+ cells. All of the donors resided in Nashville, Tennessee, and each was a Caucasian adult. The junction had 5 bases not matched to a gene; V was cut back by 5 bases and J by 3 bases. Germline V lookup: CDR1 MDHEN, CDR2 SYDVKM. The CDR3 runs to 14 residues. The TCR comes from a woman aged 25 to 45 in good health. The V call is TRBV28, the J call TRBJ2-7; 9 positions match TRBD2. Sequenced material: naive CD8+ T cells sorted from blood. CDR3 loop: CASSPGLAGYEQYF. The CDR3 bases are TGTGCCAGCAGTCCGGGACTAGCTGGCTACGAGCAGTACTTC. The variable domain in full, with the rest retrieved from reference TRBV28 and TRBJ2-7, is DVKVTQSSRYLVKRTGEKVFLECVQDMDHENMFWYRQDPGLGLRLIYFSYDVKMKEKGDIPEGYSVSREKKERFSLILESASTNQTSMYLCASSPGLAGYEQYFGPGTRLTVT.